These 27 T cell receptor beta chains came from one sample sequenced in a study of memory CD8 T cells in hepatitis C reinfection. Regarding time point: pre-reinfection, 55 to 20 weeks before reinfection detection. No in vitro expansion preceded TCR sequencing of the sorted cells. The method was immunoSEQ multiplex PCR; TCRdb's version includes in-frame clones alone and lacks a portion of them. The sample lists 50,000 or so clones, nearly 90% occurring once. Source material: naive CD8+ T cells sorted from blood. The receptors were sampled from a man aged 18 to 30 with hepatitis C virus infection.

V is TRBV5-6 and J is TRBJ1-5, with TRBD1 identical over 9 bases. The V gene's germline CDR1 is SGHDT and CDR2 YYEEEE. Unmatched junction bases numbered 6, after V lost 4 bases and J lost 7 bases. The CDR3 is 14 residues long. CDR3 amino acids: CASSTGTGSQPQHF. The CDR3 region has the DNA TGTGCCAGCAGCACCGGGACAGGGTCACAGCCCCAGCATTTT.

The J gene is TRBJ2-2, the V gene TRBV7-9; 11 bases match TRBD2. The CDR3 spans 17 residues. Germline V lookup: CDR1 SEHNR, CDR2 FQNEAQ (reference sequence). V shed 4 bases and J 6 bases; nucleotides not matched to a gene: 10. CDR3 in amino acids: CASSSTSGSRRAGELFF. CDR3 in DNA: TGTGCCAGCAGCTCAACTAGCGGGAGTAGGCGGGCCGGGGAGCTGTTTTTT.

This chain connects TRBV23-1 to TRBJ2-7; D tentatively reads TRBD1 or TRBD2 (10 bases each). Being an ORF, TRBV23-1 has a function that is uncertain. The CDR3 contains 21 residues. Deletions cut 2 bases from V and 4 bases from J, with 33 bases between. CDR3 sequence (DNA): TGCGCCAGCAGTCAAAGCTCGGGACAGGGGTCCCCTAGCGGGAGAATGTACGAGCAGTACTTC. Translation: CASSQSSGQGSPSGRMYEQYF.

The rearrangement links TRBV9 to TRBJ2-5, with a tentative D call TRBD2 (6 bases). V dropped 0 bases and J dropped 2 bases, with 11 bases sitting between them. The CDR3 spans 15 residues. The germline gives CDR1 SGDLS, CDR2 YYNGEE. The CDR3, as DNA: TGTGCCAGCAGCGTAGGGCGTAGCGGACAAGAGACCCAGTACTTC. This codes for CASSVGRSGQETQYF.

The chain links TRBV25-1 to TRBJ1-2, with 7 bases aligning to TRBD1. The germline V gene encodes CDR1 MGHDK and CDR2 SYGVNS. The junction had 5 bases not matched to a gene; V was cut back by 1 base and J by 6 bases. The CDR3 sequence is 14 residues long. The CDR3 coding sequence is TGTGCCAGCAGTGAATCAGGGGGGTTTGATGGCTACACCTTC. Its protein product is CASSESGGFDGYTF.

Here the CDR3 reads CASSVVGNSPLHF. DNA for the CDR3: TGTGCCAGCAGCGTAGTCGGTAATTCACCCCTCCACTTT. The rearrangement uses TRBV9 and TRBJ1-6; D gene ambiguous. The V end was cut by 0 bases, the J end by 6 bases, with 4 bases between. Germline V gene lookup returns CDR1 SGDLS and CDR2 YYNGEE. The CDR3 loop spans 13 amino acids.

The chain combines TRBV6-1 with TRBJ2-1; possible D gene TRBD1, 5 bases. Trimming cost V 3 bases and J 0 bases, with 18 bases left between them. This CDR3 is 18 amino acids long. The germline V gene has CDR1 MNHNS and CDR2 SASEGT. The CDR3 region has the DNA TGTGCCAGCAGTGATACCAGGGCGGAAACCAGCTCCTACAATGAGCAGTTCTTC. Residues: CASSDTRAETSSYNEQFF.

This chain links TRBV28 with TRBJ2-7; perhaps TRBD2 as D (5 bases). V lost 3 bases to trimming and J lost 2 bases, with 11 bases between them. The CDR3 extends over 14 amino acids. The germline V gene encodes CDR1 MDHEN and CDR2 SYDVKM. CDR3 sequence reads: CASSLQGSAYEQYF. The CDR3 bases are TGTGCCAGCAGTTTGCAAGGGAGCGCCTACGAGCAGTACTTC.

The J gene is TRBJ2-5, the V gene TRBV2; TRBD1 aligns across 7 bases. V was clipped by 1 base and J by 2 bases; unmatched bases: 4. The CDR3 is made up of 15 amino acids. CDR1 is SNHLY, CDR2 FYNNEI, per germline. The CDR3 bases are TGTGCCAGCAGTGAAGGAAGGGGACAGCAAGAGACCCAGTACTTC. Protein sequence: CASSEGRGQQETQYF.

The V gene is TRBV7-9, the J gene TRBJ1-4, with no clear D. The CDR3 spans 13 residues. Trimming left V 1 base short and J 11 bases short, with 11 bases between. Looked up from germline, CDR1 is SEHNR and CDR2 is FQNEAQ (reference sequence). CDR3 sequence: CASSLGETGKLFF. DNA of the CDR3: TGTGCCAGCAGCTTAGGGGAGACGGGTAAACTGTTTTTT.

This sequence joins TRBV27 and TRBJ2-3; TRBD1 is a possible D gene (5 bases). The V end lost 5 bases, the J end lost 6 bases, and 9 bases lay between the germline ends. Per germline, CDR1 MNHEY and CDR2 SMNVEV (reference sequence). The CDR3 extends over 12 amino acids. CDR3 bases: TGTGCCAGCAGTCTTAGGGGTGATACGCAGTATTTT. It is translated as CASSLRGDTQYF.

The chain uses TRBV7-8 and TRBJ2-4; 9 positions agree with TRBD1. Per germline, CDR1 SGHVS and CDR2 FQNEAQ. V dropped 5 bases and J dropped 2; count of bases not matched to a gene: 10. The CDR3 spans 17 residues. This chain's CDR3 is CASSPHRGLLTKNIQYF. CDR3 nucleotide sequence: TGTGCCAGCAGCCCACACAGGGGGCTATTGACCAAAAACATTCAGTACTTC.

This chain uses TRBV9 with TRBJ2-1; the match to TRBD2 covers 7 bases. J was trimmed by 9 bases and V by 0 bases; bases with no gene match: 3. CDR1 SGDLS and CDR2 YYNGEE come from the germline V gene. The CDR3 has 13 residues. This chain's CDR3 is CASSVVGGGEQFF. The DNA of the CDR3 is TGTGCCAGCAGCGTAGTGGGGGGGGGTGAGCAGTTCTTC.

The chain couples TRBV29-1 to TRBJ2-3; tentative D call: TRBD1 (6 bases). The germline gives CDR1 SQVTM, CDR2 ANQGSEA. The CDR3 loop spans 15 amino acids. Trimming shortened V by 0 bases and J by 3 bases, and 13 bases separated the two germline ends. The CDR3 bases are TGCAGCGTTGAAGAGGGGGCCGAGGAAACAGATACGCAGTATTTT. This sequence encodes CSVEEGAEETDTQYF.

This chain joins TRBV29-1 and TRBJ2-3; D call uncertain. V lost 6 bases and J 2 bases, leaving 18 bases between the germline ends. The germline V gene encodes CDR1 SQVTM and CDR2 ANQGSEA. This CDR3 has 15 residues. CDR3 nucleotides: TGCAGCGTGACAACAGAGTCGCCTTCCACAGATACGCAGTATTTT. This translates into CSVTTESPSTDTQYF.

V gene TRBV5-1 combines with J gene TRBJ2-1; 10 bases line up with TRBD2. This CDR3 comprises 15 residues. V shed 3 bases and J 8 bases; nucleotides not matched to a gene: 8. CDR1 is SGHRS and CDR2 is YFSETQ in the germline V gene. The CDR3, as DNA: TGCGCCAGCAGCTCCGGACTAGCGGTTTTGGATGAGCAGTTCTTC. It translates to CASSSGLAVLDEQFF.

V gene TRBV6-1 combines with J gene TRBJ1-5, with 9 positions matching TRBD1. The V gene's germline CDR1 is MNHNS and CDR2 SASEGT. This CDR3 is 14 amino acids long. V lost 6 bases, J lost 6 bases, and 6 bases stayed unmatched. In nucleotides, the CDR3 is TGTGCCAGCAGGGAACAGGGGGCTAGTCAGCCCCAGCATTTT. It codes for CASREQGASQPQHF.

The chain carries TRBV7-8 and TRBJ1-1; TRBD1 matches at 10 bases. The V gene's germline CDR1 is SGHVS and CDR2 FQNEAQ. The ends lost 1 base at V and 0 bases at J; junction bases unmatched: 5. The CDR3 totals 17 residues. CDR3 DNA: TGTGCCAGCAGCTTAGAAGGACAGGGGGACATGAACACTGAAGCTTTCTTT. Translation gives CASSLEGQGDMNTEAFF.

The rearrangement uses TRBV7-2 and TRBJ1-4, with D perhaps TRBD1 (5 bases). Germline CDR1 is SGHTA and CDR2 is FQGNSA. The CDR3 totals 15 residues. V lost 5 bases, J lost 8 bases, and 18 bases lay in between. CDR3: CASSPPGGTLEKLFF. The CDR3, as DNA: TGTGCCAGCAGCCCTCCCGGGGGGACCTTGGAAAAACTGTTTTTT.

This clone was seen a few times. The chain's CDR3 is CASSLTSGFTGELFF. In DNA, the CDR3 is TGTGCCAGCAGCTTGACTAGCGGATTTACCGGGGAGCTGTTTTTT. This chain joins TRBV5-4 and TRBJ2-2, with 8 bases matching TRBD2. The CDR3 runs to 15 residues. Germline lookup yields CDR1 SGHNT and CDR2 YYREEE (reference sequence). V lost 1 base to trimming and J lost 5 bases; unmatched junction nucleotides: 4. Complete variable domain (other parts from reference TRBV5-4 and TRBJ2-2): ETGVTQSPTHLIKTRGQQVTLRCSSQSGHNTVSWYQQALGQGPQFIFQYYREEENGRGNFPPRFSGLQFPNYSSELNVNALELDDSALYLCASSLTSGFTGELFFGEGSRLTVL.

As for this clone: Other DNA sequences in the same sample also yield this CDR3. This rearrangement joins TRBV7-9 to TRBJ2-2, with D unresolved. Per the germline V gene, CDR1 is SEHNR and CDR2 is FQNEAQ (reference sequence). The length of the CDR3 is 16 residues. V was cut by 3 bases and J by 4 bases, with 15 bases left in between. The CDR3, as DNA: TGTGCCAGCAGCTTGAGTTACAACCCAGGCACCGGGGAGCTGTTTTTT. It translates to CASSLSYNPGTGELFF.

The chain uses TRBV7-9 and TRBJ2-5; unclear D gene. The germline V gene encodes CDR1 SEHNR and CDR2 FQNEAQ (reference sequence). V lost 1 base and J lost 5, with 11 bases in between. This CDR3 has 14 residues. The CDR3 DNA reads TGTGCCAGCAGCTTAGTTCAGCGCCGGGAGACCCAGTACTTC. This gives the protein CASSLVQRRETQYF. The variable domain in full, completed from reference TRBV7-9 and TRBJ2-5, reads DTGVSQNPRHKITKRGQNVTFRCDPISEHNRLYWYRQTLGQGPEFLTYFQNEAQLEKSRLLSDRFSAERPKGSFSTLEIQRTEQGDSAMYLCASSLVQRRETQYFGPGTRLLVL.

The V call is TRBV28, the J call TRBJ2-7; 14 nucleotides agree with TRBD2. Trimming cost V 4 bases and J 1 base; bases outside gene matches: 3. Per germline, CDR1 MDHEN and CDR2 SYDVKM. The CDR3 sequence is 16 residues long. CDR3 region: CASSSGTSGRSYEQYF. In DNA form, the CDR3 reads TGTGCCAGCAGTTCCGGGACTAGCGGGAGATCCTACGAGCAGTACTTC.

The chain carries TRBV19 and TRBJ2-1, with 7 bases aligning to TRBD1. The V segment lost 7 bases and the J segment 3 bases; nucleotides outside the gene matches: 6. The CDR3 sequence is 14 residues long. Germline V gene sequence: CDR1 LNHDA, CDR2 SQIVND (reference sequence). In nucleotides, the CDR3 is TGTGCCAGTAAAGCAGGGGGAATCTACAATGAGCAGTTCTTC. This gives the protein CASKAGGIYNEQFF.

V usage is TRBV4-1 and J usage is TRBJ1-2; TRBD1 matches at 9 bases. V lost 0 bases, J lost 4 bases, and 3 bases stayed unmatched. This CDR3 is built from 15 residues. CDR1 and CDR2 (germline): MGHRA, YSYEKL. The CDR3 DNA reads TGCGCCAGCAGCCAAGACCCGACAGGGGGCTATGGCTACACCTTC. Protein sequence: CASSQDPTGGYGYTF.

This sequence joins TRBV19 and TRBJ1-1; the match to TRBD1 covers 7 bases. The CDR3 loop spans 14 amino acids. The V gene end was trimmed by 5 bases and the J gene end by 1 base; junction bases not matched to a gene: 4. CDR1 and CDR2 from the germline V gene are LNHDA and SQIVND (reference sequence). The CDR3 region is CASSWDRTNTEAFF. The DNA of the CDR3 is TGTGCCAGTAGTTGGGACAGAACGAACACTGAAGCTTTCTTT. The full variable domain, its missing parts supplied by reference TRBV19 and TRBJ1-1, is DGGITQSPKYLFRKEGQNVTLSCEQNLNHDAMYWYRQDPGQGLRLIYYSQIVNDFQKGDIAEGYSVSREKKESFPLTVTSAQKNPTAFYLCASSWDRTNTEAFFGQGTRLTVV.

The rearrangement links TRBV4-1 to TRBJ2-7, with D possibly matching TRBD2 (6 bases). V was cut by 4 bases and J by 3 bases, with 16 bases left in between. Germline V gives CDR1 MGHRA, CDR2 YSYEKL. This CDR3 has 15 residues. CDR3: CASSPSVVADYEQYF. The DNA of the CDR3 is TGCGCCAGCAGCCCCAGCGTGGTAGCGGACTACGAGCAGTACTTC.